The 8 T cell receptor beta chains below all came from one sample that was sequenced in a study of CD8 T cells in ankylosing spondylitis. TCRdb recomputed calls from the 5' RACE reads with MiXCR, one row per CDR3 protein. In the table there are some 87,000 distinct CDR3 sequences, more than 25% of which are singletons. Sequencing used blood, either unsorted or a sorted T cell fraction (not recorded which). These TCRs come from a male donor with ankylosing spondylitis or in good health (not recorded which).

This clonotype was counted between two and nine times. The gene calls are TRBV11-1 and TRBJ2-2; 10 nucleotides align to TRBD1. The germline V gene encodes CDR1 SGHAT and CDR2 FQDESV (reference sequence). Trimming at V came to 4 bases and at J to 2 bases, leaving 13 bases not matched to a gene. This CDR3 has 19 residues. In DNA form, the CDR3 reads TGTGCCAGCAGCTCAACCCGGACAGGGGGAAGGGGTAACACCGGGGAGCTGTTTTTT. It codes for CASSSTRTGGRGNTGELFF.

The chain employs TRBV11-2 and TRBJ1-5, with 8 bases aligning to TRBD1. Looked up from germline, CDR1 is SGHAT and CDR2 is FQNNGV. The ends lost 3 bases at V and 7 bases at J; junction bases unmatched: 2. The CDR3 sequence is 13 residues long. The CDR3 reads CASSFSGGQPQHF. The CDR3 DNA reads TGTGCCAGCAGCTTTTCAGGGGGCCAGCCCCAGCATTTT.

The chain joins TRBV7-6 to TRBJ2-2; 12 bases are shared with TRBD2. The V and J ends lost 1 base and 7 bases, in that order; junction bases with no gene match: 7. This CDR3 is built from 17 residues. Germline CDR1 and CDR2: SGHVS and FNYEAQ. In nucleotides, the CDR3 is TGTGCCAGCAGCTTAGGAAGGACTAGCGGGATCCTCGGGGAGCTGTTTTTT. Encoded protein: CASSLGRTSGILGELFF.

This clonotype was picked up a small number of times. V and J are TRBV6-1 and TRBJ2-2, with D unclear. V was clipped by 6 bases and J by 2 bases, with 13 bases between them. The CDR3 loop spans 15 amino acids. CDR1 MNHNS and CDR2 SASEGT come from the germline V gene. The CDR3 coding sequence is TGTGCCAGCAGCCCCCGCATTAGCAACACCGGGGAGCTGTTTTTT. This sequence encodes CASSPRISNTGELFF.

This clonotype has ten or more counts. This chain uses TRBV12-3 or TRBV12-4 with TRBJ2-1; 7 bases map to TRBD2. V shed 3 bases and J 6 bases; nucleotides not matched to a gene: 5. There are 14 residues in the CDR3. This CDR3 reads CASSLSGEINEQFF. In DNA form, the CDR3 reads TGTGCCAGCAGTTTGAGCGGGGAGATCAATGAGCAGTTCTTC.

This clonotype is a singleton in its sample. This chain joins TRBV12-3 or TRBV12-4 and TRBJ2-2; 7 bases are shared with TRBD2. The CDR3 loop spans 16 amino acids. V dropped 4 bases and J dropped 7; count of bases not matched to a gene: 12. CDR3 DNA: TGTGCCAGCAGTTGGGGGGGGGAGGAGGCTATCGGGGAGCTGTTTTTT. Translating gives CASSWGGEEAIGELFF.

CDR3 region: CASSSKSGTLFYEQYF. In DNA, the CDR3 is TGTGCCAGCTCATCGAAGTCCGGGACACTGTTCTACGAGCAGTACTTC. J is TRBJ2-7 and V is TRBV18, with D tentatively TRBD1 (6 bases). Per the germline V gene, CDR1 is KGHSH and CDR2 is LQKENI. Trimming took off 5 bases at V and 3 bases at J, with 20 bases between the two ends. This CDR3 contains 16 residues.

The chain has TRBV5-5 and TRBJ2-1, with TRBD1 as a possible D gene (5 bases). Trimming took 2 bases from V and 6 from J, leaving 15 bases between them. This CDR3 comprises 15 residues. Germline loops: CDR1 SGHKS, CDR2 YYEKEE (reference sequence). CDR3 region: CASSFPIQGTNEQFF. The CDR3 nucleotides are TGTGCCAGCAGCTTCCCTATTCAGGGAACCAATGAGCAGTTCTTC.